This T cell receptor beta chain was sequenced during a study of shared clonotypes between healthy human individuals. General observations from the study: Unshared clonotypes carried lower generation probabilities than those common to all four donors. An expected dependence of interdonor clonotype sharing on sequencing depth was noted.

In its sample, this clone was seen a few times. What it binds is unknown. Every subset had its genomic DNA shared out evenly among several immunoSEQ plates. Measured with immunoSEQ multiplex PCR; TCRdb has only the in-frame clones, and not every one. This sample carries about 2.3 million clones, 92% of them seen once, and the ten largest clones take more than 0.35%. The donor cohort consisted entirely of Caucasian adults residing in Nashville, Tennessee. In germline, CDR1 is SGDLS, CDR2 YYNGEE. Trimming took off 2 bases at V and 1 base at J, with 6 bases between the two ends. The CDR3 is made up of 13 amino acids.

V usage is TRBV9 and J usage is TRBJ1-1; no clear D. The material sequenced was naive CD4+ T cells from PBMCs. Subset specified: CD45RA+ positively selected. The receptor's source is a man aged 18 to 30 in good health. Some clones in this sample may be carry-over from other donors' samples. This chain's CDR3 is CASSVFSNTEAFF. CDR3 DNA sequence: TGTGCCAGCAGCGTTTTTTCGAACACTGAAGCTTTCTTT.